This T cell receptor beta chain is drawn from a study of blood T cell repertoires in COVID-19. The table came from immunoSEQ multiplex PCR; TCRdb's copy has only in-frame clones and leaves some out. The table includes 230,000 or so clones, roughly 80% detected once. The sequencing sample was made of peripheral blood. This TCR derives from a man under 40 with active or convalescent COVID-19.

CDR3 amino acids: CAWSPQAGTRGQETQYF. The CDR3 DNA reads as TGTGCCTGGAGTCCCCAAGCCGGGACTAGGGGACAAGAGACCCAGTACTTC. This chain joins TRBV30 and TRBJ2-5, with 8 bases lining up with TRBD2. The ends lost 2 bases at V and 2 bases at J; junction bases unmatched: 13. CDR1 is GTSNPN and CDR2 is SVGIG in the germline V gene (reference sequence). The CDR3 is 17 amino acids. Full variable domain (remainder filled in from reference TRBV30 and TRBJ2-5): SQTIHQWPATLVQPVGSPLSLECTVEGTSNPNLYWYRQAAGRGLQLLFYSVGIGQISSEVPQNLSASRPQDRQFILSSKKLLLSDSGFYLCAWSPQAGTRGQETQYFGPGTRLLVL.